These 17 T cell receptor beta chains were sequenced from one sample in a study of CD8 T cells in Susac syndrome. An input of about 0.5 to 1 ug of RNA was subjected to reverse transcription using random hexamers. TCRdb used MiXCR to reprocess the immunoSEQ multiplex PCR reads, holding one entry per CDR3 protein. The data show some 190,000 distinct CDR3 sequences, about 95% seen once. Sequenced sample: CD4+ T cells from PBMCs. Receptor source: a human donor in good health.

The rearrangement uses TRBV20-1 and TRBJ1-5; 8 bases line up with TRBD1. The CDR3 has 16 amino acids. Germline CDR1 DFQATT, CDR2 SNEGSKA (reference sequence). Unmatched junction bases numbered 13, after V lost 6 bases and J lost 3 bases. Written as DNA, the CDR3 is TGCAGTGCAACATACAGGGGGATGAATATCAATCAGCCCCAGCATTTT. This sequence encodes CSATYRGMNINQPQHF.

This chain links TRBV29-1 with TRBJ2-7, with 7 bases fitting TRBD2. Looked up from germline, CDR1 is SQVTM and CDR2 is ANQGSEA. The CDR3 has 12 residues. V was clipped by 6 bases and J by 6 bases; unmatched bases: 8. The CDR3 bases are TGCAGCGTGTTCCTGGGGGGGTTCGAGCAGTACTTC. It codes for CSVFLGGFEQYF.

The chain carries TRBV7-2 and TRBJ2-5, with D hard to call. There are 13 residues in the CDR3. Germline CDR1 and CDR2: SGHTA and FQGNSA. V was cut by 7 bases and J by 2 bases, with 11 bases left in between. The CDR3 DNA reads TGTGCCAGCACCCCTGGACCTCAAGAGACCCAGTACTTC. This translates into CASTPGPQETQYF.

The V gene is TRBV7-8, the J gene TRBJ2-7; D is unclear. The germline V and J ends were trimmed by 4 bases and 7 bases, with 17 bases remaining between them. CDR1 SGHVS and CDR2 FQNEAQ come from the germline V gene. This CDR3 contains 14 residues. CDR3 coding DNA: TGTGCCAGCAGCTCCAGTGGGCTAGTGGGTGAGCAGTACTTC. Amino acids: CASSSSGLVGEQYF. The full variable domain, with the rest looked up from reference TRBV7-8 and TRBJ2-7, is GAGVSQSPRYKVAKRGQDVALRCDPISGHVSLFWYQQALGQGPEFLTYFQNEAQLDKSGLPSDRFFAERPEGSVSTLKIQRTQQEDSAVYLCASSSSGLVGEQYFGPGTRLTVT.

This rearrangement joins TRBV20-1 to TRBJ2-1; D gene ambiguous. CDR3 length: 13 amino acids. CDR1 DFQATT and CDR2 SNEGSKA come from the germline V gene (reference sequence). Trimming cost V 0 bases and J 2 bases, with 5 bases left between them. In DNA form, the CDR3 reads TGCAGTGCTAGAGAAGCCACCTACAATGAGCAGTTCTTC. Its protein product is CSAREATYNEQFF.

This clonotype showed up just once. The J gene is TRBJ1-2, the V gene TRBV30; D uncertain. Germline CDR1 and CDR2: GTSNPN and SVGIG (reference sequence). The V end was cut by 3 bases, the J end by 6 bases, with 14 bases between. The length of the CDR3 is 13 residues. CDR3 amino acids: CAWSGSPGHGYTF. CDR3 DNA sequence: TGTGCCTGGAGCGGCTCTCCGGGCCATGGCTACACCTTC.

The rearrangement links TRBV30 to TRBJ2-7; 13 bases map to TRBD2. This CDR3 comprises 17 residues. V lost 3 bases, J lost 5 bases, and 13 bases stayed unmatched. CDR1 and CDR2 (germline): GTSNPN, SVGIG (reference sequence). CDR3 sequence (DNA): TGTGCCTGGAGCGCCCGCCTCGGACTAGCGGGAGTTGACGAGCAGTACTTC. It specifies CAWSARLGLAGVDEQYF.

The chain is built from TRBV20-1 and TRBJ2-3; 7 nucleotides line up with TRBD2. With V trimmed by 3 bases and J by 3 bases, 9 bases remained unmatched. CDR3 size: 15 residues. CDR1 and CDR2 (germline): DFQATT, SNEGSKA (reference sequence). The CDR3 sequence: CSARDGRESTDTQYF. The CDR3 nucleotides are TGCAGTGCTAGGGATGGGCGGGAGAGTACAGATACGCAGTATTTT.

The V gene is TRBV28, the J gene TRBJ1-2; 7 bases fit TRBD1. The CDR3 runs 12 residues. Germline assignment: CDR1 MDHEN and CDR2 SYDVKM. V gave up 6 bases and J gave up 10 bases; unmatched junction bases: 8. CDR3 amino acids: CASSSNRGVYTF. The CDR3, as DNA: TGTGCCAGCAGCTCAAACAGGGGAGTCTACACCTTC.

The J gene is TRBJ2-7, the V gene TRBV29-1; D may be TRBD1 (6 bases). The V and J ends lost 3 bases and 2 bases respectively, with 11 bases between them. Germline V CDR1 and CDR2: SQVTM, ANQGSEA. CDR3 length: 13 residues. The CDR3 region is CSVEKGGTYEQYF. In DNA, the CDR3 is TGCAGCGTTGAGAAAGGGGGTACCTACGAGCAGTACTTC.

This clonotype was recorded once. The gene calls are TRBV28 and TRBJ1-1, with 7 bases lining up with TRBD1. V lost 5 bases to trimming and J lost 5 bases; unmatched junction nucleotides: 11. Germline CDR1 is MDHEN and CDR2 is SYDVKM. This CDR3 has 15 residues. The CDR3, as DNA: TGTGCCAGCAGTGCGACTTTGACAGGGAGGACTGAAGCTTTCTTT. As protein: CASSATLTGRTEAFF.

The chain carries TRBV20-1 and TRBJ2-1, with TRBD1 matching over 8 bases. Germline V gene data show CDR1 as DFQATT and CDR2 as SNEGSKA (reference sequence). CDR3 length equals 12 residues. V shed 8 bases and J 6 bases; nucleotides not matched to a gene: 6. The CDR3 is CSLQGVGNEQFF. Here the CDR3 DNA reads TGCAGTTTACAGGGGGTAGGCAATGAGCAGTTCTTC.

The chain links TRBV30 to TRBJ1-1; tentatively, D is TRBD1 (5 bases). Trimming removed 4 bases from V and 3 bases from J, with 15 bases in between. CDR3 length: 14 residues. In germline, CDR1 is GTSNPN, CDR2 SVGIG (reference sequence). The CDR3 DNA reads TGTGCCTGGACCCTTCCGACAGACTACACTGAAGCTTTCTTT. Its protein product is CAWTLPTDYTEAFF. Combining the CDR3 with reference TRBV30 and TRBJ1-1 gives the whole variable domain SQTIHQWPATLVQPVGSPLSLECTVEGTSNPNLYWYRQAAGRGLQLLFYSVGIGQISSEVPQNLSASRPQDRQFILSSKKLLLSDSGFYLCAWTLPTDYTEAFFGQGTRLTVV.

The V gene is TRBV18, the J gene TRBJ2-2; D is ambiguous. The V gene's germline CDR1 is KGHSH and CDR2 LQKENI. The V end lost 1 base, the J end lost 3 bases, and 12 bases lay between the germline ends. The CDR3 has 16 residues. CDR3 DNA: TGTGCCAGCTCACCACGAATTGGGGTAGACACCGGGGAGCTGTTTTTT. Its protein is CASSPRIGVDTGELFF.

The chain is built from TRBV7-2 and TRBJ2-1; TRBD2 matches at 10 bases. This CDR3 region has 16 residues. Per germline, CDR1 SGHTA and CDR2 FQGNSA. Trimming cost V 2 bases and J 2 bases; bases outside gene matches: 3. The CDR3 DNA reads TGTGCCAGCAGCTTATGGACTAGCGGAGCCTACAATGAGCAGTTCTTC. Protein: CASSLWTSGAYNEQFF.

The CDR3 DNA is TGTGCCAGCAGCTTGCACTCTGGGGCCAACGTCCTGACTTTC. Encoded protein: CASSLHSGANVLTF. J is TRBJ2-6 and V is TRBV7-9; D gene unclear. V lost 3 bases and J lost 0, with 3 bases in between. This CDR3 has 14 residues. Per the germline V gene, CDR1 is SEHNR and CDR2 is FQNEAQ (reference sequence).

This sequence joins TRBV29-1 and TRBJ1-1; D gene uncertain. The CDR3 totals 11 residues. V lost 6 bases and J lost 1, with 6 bases in between. In germline, CDR1 is SQVTM, CDR2 ANQGSEA. The CDR3: CSVESNTEAFF. In nucleotides, the CDR3 is TGCAGCGTGGAATCGAACACTGAAGCTTTCTTT.